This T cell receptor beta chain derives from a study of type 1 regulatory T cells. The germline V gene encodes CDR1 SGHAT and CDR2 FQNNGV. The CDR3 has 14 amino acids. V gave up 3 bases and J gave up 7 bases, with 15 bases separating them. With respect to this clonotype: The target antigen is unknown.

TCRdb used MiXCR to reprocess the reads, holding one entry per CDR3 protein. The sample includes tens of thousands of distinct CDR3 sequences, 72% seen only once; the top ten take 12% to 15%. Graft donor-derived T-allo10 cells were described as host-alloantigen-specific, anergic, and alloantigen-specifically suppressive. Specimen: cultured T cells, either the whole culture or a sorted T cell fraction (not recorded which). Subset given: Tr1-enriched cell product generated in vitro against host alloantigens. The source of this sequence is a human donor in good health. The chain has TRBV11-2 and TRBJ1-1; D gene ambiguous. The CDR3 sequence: CASSLEANAYEAFF. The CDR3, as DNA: TGTGCCAGCAGCTTGGAAGCAAACGCATATGAAGCTTTCTTT.